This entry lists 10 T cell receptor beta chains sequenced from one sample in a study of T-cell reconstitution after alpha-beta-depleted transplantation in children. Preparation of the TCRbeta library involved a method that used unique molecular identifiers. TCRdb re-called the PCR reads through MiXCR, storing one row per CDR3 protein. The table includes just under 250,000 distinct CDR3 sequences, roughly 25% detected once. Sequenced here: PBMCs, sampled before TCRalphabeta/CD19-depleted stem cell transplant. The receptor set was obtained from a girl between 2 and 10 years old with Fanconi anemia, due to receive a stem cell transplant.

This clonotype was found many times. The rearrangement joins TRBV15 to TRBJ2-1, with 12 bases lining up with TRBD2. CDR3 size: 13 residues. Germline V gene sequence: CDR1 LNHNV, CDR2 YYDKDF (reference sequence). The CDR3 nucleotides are TGTGTGACTAGCGGGAGTTCCTACAATGAGCAGTTCTTC. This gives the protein CVTSGSSYNEQFF.

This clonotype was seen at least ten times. CDR3 sequence reads: CSVIHVGQATYEQYF. The CDR3 DNA sequence: TGCAGCGTTATCCACGTGGGACAGGCGACCTACGAGCAGTACTTC. This chain joins TRBV29-1 and TRBJ2-7; 8 bases agree with TRBD1. The CDR3 is made up of 15 amino acids. CDR1 and CDR2 from the germline V gene are SQVTM and ANQGSEA. V dropped 5 bases and J dropped 2; count of bases not matched to a gene: 11.

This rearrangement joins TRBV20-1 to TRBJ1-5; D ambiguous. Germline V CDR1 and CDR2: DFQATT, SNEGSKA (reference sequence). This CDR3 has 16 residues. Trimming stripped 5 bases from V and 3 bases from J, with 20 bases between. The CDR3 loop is CSAETAVRRTNQPQHF. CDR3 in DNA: TGCAGTGCTGAGACGGCGGTTCGGCGGACCAATCAGCCCCAGCATTTT.

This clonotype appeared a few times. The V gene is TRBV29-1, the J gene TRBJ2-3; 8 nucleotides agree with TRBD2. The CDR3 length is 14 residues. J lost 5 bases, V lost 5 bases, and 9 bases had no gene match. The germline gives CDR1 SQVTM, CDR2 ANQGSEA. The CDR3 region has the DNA TGCAGCGTTCCGGGGCGGGGGGCCGGAGATACGCAGTATTTT. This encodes CSVPGRGAGDTQYF.

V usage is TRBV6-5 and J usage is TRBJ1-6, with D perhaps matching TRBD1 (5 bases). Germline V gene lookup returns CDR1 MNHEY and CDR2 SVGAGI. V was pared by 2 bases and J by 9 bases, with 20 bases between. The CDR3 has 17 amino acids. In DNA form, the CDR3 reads TGTGCCAGCAGTTACGAGGGGCGACCCCAAGCTAGTTCACCCCTCCACTTT. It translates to CASSYEGRPQASSPLHF.

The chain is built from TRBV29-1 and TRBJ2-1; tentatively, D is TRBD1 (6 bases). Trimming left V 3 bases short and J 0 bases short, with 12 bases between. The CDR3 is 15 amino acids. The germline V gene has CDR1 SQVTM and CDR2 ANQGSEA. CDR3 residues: CSVEKGDPSYNEQFF. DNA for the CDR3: TGCAGCGTTGAGAAGGGGGACCCCTCCTACAATGAGCAGTTCTTC.

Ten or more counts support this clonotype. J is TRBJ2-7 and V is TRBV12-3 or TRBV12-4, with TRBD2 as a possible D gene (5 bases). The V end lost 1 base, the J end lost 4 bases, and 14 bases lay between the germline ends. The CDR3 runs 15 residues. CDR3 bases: TGTGCCAGCAGTTTAGATCGCGCCAGCGGATACGAGCAGTACTTC. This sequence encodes CASSLDRASGYEQYF.

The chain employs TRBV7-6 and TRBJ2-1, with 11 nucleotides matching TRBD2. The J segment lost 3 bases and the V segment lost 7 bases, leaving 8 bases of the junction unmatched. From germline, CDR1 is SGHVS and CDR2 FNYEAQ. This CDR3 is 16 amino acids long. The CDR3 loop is CASTTLAGVGYNEQFF. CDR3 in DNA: TGTGCCAGCACCACACTAGCGGGAGTCGGCTACAATGAGCAGTTCTTC.

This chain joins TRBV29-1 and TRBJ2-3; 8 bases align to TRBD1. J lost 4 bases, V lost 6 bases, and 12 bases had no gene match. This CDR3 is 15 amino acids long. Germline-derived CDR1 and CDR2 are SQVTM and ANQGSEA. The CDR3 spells CSVLDSGGPADTQYF. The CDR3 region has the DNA TGCAGCGTCTTGGACTCAGGGGGCCCCGCAGATACGCAGTATTTT.

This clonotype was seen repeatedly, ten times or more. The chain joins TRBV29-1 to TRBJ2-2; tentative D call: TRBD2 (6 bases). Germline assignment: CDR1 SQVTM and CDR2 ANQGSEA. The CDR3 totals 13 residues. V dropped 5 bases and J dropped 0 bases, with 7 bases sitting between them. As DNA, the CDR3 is TGCAGCGTTTGGAGGGCGAACACCGGGGAGCTGTTTTTT. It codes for CSVWRANTGELFF.